The clone carrying this T cell receptor (beta chain) was counted between two and nine times. This sample was taken from a study of cytomegalovirus exposure and HLA in healthy donors. In the PCR, 60 Vbeta and 13 Jbeta primers were used. Generated by immunoSEQ multiplex PCR, the TCRdb table keeps only in-frame clones and is missing some. The data contain about 240,000 clones, 80% to 85% of them singletons. CDR1 and CDR2 from the germline V gene are SGHTA and FQGNSA. This CDR3 spans 15 amino acids. The ends were cut back, 1 base at V and 0 bases at J, with 7 bases in the middle. The specimen sequenced was PBMCs. The chain carries TRBV7-2 and TRBJ2-1; no clear D gene. The receptor was isolated from a woman aged 55-69 years in good health and CMV-seropositive. CDR3 residues: CASSLELSSYNEQFF. CDR3 nucleotide sequence: TGTGCCAGCAGCTTAGAGCTAAGCTCCTACAATGAGCAGTTCTTC.